These T cell receptor beta chains were read from a single sample in a study of T-cell reconstitution after alpha-beta-depleted transplantation in children. Via MiXCR, TCRdb re-called the PCR reads, giving one row per CDR3 protein. The data contain some 310,000 distinct CDR3 sequences, about a quarter of them seen just once; the ten biggest clones take up 11%. The sample in question was PBMCs, mostly from graft donor cells, obtained 180 days after TCRalphabeta/CD19-depleted stem cell transplant. All receptors derive from a male patient under 18 who had a stem cell transplant for acute lymphoblastic leukemia, so the T cells may come from the graft donor. Both conserved end residues are part of each CDR3. A D gene is named only where the DNA matches it firmly. Clone size appears in some rows only: once, few, many, or a class for an expanded clone.

J	V	D	size	DNA	CDR3
TRBJ2-7	TRBV12-3/TRBV12-4	TRBD1	-	TGTGCCAGCAGCTCGACAGGGATGGGGGCCTACGAGCAGTACTTC	CASSSTGMGAYEQYF
TRBJ2-5	TRBV24-1	TRBD1	-	TGTGCCACCAGTGATACTGGGACAGCGAGACAAGAGACCCAGTACTTC	CATSDTGTARQETQYF
TRBJ2-7	TRBV9	-	few	TGTGCCAGCAGCGTAGCTCAATTTAACTACGAGCAGTACTTC	CASSVAQFNYEQYF
TRBJ1-3	TRBV5-1	-	-	TGCGCCAGCAGCGTAGACGGAAGCTCTGGAAACACCATATATTTT	CASSVDGSSGNTIYF
TRBJ2-1	TRBV9	TRBD2	few	TGTGCCAGCAGCGTAGCTATGACTAGCGGTCTCAATGAGCAGTTCTTC	CASSVAMTSGLNEQFF
TRBJ2-7	TRBV20-1	-	-	TGCAGTGCTAGAGACCCCACAGGGTCGGGTTACGAGCAGTACTTC	CSARDPTGSGYEQYF
TRBJ1-1	TRBV6-1	-	few	TGTGCCAGCAGTGAAGGAGGCATTAATGAGTACACTGAAGCTTTCTTT	CASSEGGINEYTEAFF
TRBJ2-2	TRBV6-5	-	-	TGTGCCAGCAGCTGGGGACCCGGGGAGCTGTTTTTT	CASSWGPGELFF
TRBJ2-3	TRBV29-1	TRBD1	-	TGCAGCGCCGCAGGGGGACACACAGATACGCAGTATTTT	CSAAGGHTDTQYF
TRBJ2-3	TRBV7-2	TRBD2	-	TGTGCCAGCAGCTTACGGTGGGGCGGGGGAGATACGCAGTATTTT	CASSLRWGGGDTQYF
TRBJ2-6	TRBV5-1	-	few	TGCGCCAGCAGCTTGTGGACTGCGGCCAACGTCCTGACTTTC	CASSLWTAANVLTF
TRBJ1-3	TRBV30	-	-	TGTGCCTGGAGTGCAGGAACTGGAAACACCATATATTTT	CAWSAGTGNTIYF
TRBJ1-5	TRBV6-1	TRBD1	-	TGTGCCAGCAACCTGGGACAGGGCCGCAATCAGCCCCAGCATTTT	CASNLGQGRNQPQHF
TRBJ2-3	TRBV12-3/TRBV12-4	-	many	TGTGCCAGCAGTTTATCGGGGCGGAGAACCACAGATACGCAGTATTTT	CASSLSGRRTTDTQYF
TRBJ2-7	TRBV9	-	-	TGTGCCAGCAGCTCCATGCAGGGCGGGTACGAGCAGTACTTC	CASSSMQGGYEQYF
TRBJ1-1	TRBV12-3/TRBV12-4	-	-	TGTGCCAGCAGGCCCCGAAGTAGGGCGCAGAGGAACACTGAAGCTTTCTTT	CASRPRSRAQRNTEAFF